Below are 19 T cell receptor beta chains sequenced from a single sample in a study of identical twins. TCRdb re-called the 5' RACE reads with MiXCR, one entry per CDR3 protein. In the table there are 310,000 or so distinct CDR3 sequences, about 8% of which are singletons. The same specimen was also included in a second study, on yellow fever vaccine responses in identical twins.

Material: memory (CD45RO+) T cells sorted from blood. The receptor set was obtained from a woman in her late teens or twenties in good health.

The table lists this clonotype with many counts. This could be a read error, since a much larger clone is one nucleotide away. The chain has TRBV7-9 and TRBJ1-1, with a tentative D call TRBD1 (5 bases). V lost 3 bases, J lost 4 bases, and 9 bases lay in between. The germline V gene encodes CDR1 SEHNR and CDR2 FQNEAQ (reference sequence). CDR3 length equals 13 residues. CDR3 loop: CASSLYGATEAFF. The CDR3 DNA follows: TGTGCCAGCAGCTTGTACGGGGCCACTGAAGCTTTCTTT.

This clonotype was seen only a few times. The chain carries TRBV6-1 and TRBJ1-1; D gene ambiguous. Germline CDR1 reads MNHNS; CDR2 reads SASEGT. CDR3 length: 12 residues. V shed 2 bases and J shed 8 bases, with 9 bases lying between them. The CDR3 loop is CASSEMGREAFF. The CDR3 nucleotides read TGTGCCAGCAGTGAAATGGGGAGGGAAGCTTTCTTT.

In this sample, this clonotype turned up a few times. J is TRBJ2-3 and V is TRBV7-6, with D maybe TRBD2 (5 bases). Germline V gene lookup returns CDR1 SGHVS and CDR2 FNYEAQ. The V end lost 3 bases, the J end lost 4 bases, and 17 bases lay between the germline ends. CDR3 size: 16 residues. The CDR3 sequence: CASSFSGGPRADTQYF. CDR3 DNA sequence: TGTGCCAGCAGCTTCTCTGGCGGGCCGCGGGCAGATACGCAGTATTTT.

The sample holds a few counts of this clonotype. CDR3 protein: CASSYGGPMNTEAFF. The CDR3 DNA reads TGTGCCAGCAGTTATGGGGGACCCATGAACACTGAAGCTTTCTTT. The rearrangement uses TRBV6-5 and TRBJ1-1; possibly TRBD1 for D (5 bases). CDR3 length: 15 amino acids. V was clipped by 3 bases and J by 0 bases, with 11 bases between them. Germline loops: CDR1 MNHEY, CDR2 SVGAGI.

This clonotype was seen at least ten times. Written as DNA, the CDR3 is TGTGCCAGCACTTGGACTAGACCGAACACCGGGGAGCTGTTTTTT. This encodes CASTWTRPNTGELFF. The rearrangement joins TRBV19 to TRBJ2-2, with 7 positions matching TRBD2. The CDR3 has 15 amino acids. The J segment lost 0 bases and the V segment lost 9 bases, leaving 7 bases of the junction unmatched. Germline-derived CDR1 and CDR2 are LNHDA and SQIVND (reference sequence).

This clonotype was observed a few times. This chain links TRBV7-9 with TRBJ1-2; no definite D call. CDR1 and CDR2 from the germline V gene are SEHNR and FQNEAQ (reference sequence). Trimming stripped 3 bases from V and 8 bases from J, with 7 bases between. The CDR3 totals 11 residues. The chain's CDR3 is CASSLGNGYTF. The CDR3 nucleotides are TGTGCCAGCAGCTTGGGAAACGGCTACACCTTC.

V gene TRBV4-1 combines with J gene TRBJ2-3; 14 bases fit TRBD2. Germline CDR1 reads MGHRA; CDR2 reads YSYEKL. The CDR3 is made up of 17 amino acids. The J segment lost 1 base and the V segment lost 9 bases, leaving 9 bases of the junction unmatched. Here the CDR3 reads CASPTSGGVGGTDTQYF. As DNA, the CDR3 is TGCGCCAGTCCGACTAGCGGGGGGGTAGGAGGCACAGATACGCAGTATTTT.

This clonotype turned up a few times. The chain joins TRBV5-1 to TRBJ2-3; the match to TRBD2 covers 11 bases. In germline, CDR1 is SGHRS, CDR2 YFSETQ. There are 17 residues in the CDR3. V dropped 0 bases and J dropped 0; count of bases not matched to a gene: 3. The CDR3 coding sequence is TGCGCCAGCAGCTTGGGCGGGACTAGCGGAAGCACAGATACGCAGTATTTT. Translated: CASSLGGTSGSTDTQYF.

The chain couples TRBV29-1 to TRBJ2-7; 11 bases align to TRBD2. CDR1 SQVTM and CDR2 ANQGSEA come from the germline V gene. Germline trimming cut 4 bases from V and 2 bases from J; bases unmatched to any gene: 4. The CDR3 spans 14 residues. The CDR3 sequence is CSVVSGRAPYEQYF. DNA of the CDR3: TGCAGCGTTGTTAGCGGGAGGGCCCCCTACGAGCAGTACTTC.

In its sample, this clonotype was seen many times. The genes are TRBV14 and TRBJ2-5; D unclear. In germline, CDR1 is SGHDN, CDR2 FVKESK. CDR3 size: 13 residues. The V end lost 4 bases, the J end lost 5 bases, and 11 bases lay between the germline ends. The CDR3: CASSLFAAETQYF. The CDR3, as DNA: TGTGCCAGCAGCCTCTTTGCTGCGGAGACCCAGTACTTC.

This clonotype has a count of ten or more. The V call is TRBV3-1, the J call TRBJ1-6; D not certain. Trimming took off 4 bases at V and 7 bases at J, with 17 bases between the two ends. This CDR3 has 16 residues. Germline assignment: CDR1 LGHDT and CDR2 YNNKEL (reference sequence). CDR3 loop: CASSRRTGVTNSPLHF. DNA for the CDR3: TGTGCCAGCAGCCGGAGGACGGGAGTTACCAATTCACCCCTCCACTTT.

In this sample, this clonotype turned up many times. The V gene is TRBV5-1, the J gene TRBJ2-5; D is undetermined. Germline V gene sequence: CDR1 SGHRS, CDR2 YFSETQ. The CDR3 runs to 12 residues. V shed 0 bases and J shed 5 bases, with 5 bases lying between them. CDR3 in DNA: TGCGCCAGCAGCTTGGTTTTCGAGACCCAGTACTTC. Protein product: CASSLVFETQYF.

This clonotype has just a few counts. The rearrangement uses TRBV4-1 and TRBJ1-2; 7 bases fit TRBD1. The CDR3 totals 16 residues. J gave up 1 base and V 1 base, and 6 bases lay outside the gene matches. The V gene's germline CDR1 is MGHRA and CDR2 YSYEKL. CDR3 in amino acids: CASSQAERQGNYGYTF. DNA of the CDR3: TGCGCCAGCAGCCAAGCTGAAAGACAGGGTAACTATGGCTACACCTTC.

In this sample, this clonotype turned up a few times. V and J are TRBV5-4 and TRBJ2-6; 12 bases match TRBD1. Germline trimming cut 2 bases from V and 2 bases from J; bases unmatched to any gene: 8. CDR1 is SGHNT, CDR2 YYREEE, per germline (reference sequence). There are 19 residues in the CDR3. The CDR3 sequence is CASSFNWDRGRAGANVLTF. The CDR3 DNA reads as TGTGCCAGCAGCTTCAATTGGGACAGGGGGCGCGCTGGGGCCAACGTCCTGACTTTC.

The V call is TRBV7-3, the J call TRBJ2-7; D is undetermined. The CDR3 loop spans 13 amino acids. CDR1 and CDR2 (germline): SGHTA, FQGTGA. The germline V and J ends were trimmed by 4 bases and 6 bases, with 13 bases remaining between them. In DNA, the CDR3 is TGTGCCAGCAGCTCCGGGTCTGCGGCCGAGCAGTACTTC. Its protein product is CASSSGSAAEQYF.

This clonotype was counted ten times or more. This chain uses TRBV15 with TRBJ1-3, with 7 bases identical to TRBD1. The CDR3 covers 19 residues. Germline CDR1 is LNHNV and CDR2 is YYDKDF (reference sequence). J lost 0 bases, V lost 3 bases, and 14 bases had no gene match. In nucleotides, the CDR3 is TGTGCCACCAGCAGCCCAGGGGGGAAAAGAAAGAGCTCTGGAAACACCATATATTTT. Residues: CATSSPGGKRKSSGNTIYF.

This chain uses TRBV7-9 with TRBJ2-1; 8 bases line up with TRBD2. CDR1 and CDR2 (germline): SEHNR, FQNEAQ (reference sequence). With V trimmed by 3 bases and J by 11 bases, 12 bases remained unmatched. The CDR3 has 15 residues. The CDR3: CASSFFRGTRFQQFF. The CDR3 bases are TGTGCCAGCAGCTTTTTTAGGGGGACTAGATTCCAGCAGTTCTTC.

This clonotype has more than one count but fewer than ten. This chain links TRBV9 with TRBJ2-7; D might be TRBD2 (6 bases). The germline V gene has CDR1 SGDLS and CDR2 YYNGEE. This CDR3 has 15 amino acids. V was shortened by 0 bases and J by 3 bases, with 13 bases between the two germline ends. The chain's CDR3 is CASSVGETSVYEQYF. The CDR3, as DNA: TGTGCCAGCAGCGTAGGGGAGACTAGTGTCTACGAGCAGTACTTC.

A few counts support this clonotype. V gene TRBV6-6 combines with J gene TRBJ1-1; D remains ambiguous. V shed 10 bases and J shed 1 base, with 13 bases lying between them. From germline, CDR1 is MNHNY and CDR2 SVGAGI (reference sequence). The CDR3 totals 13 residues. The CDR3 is CATSRLKNTEAFF. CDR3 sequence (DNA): TGTGCCACCTCGAGACTGAAGAACACTGAAGCTTTCTTT.